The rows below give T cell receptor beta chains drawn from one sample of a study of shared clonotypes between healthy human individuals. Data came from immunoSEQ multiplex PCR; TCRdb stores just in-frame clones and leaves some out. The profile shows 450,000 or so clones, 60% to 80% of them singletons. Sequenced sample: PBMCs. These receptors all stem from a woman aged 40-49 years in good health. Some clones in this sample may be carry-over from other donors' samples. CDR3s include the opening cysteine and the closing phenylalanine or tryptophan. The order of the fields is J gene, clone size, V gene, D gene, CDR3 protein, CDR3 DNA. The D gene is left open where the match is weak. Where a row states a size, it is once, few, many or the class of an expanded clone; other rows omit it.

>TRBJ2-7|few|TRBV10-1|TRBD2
CARLIAGGQLAYEQYF
TGCGCCAGACTAATAGCGGGAGGACAACTCGCCTACGAGCAGTACTTC
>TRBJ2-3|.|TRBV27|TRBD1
CASSLGQGRVTDTQYF
TGTGCCAGCAGTTTGGGACAGGGGAGGGTCACAGATACGCAGTATTTT
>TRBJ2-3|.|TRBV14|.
CASSRGGSTDTQYF
TGTGCCAGCAGCCGAGGCGGGAGCACAGATACGCAGTATTTT
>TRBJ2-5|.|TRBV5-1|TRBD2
CASSLTAGGPSETQYF
TGCGCCAGCAGCTTGACGGCGGGAGGGCCATCGGAGACCCAGTACTTC
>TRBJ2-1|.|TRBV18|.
CASSSQGTYNEQFF
TGTGCCAGCTCATCCCAGGGAACGTACAATGAGCAGTTCTTC
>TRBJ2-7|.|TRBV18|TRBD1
CASSPLGQAAYEQYF
TGTGCCAGCTCCCCCCTGGGACAGGCCGCCTACGAGCAGTACTTC
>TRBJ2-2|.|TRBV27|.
CASSLAGAGTGELFF
TGTGCCAGCAGTTTAGCAGGGGCGGGTACCGGGGAGCTGTTTTTT
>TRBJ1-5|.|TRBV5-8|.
CASSLIPNNQPQHF
TGTGCCAGCAGCTTGATACCGAACAATCAGCCCCAGCATTTT
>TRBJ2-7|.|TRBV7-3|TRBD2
CASSPRLAGTSEQYF
TGTGCCAGCAGCCCTCGTCTAGCGGGGACCTCTGAGCAGTACTTC
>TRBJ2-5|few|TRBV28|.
CASTSLRGPSGETQYF
TGTGCCAGCACCTCCCTTCGCGGCCCCTCTGGGGAGACCCAGTACTTC
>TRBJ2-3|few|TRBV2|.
CASSENRVSQDTQYF
TGTGCCAGCAGTGAAAACAGGGTTAGTCAAGATACGCAGTATTTT
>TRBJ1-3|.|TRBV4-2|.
CASSQARGSGNTIYF
TGTGCCAGCAGCCAAGCAAGGGGCTCTGGAAACACCATATATTTT
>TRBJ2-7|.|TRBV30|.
CAWSGRTAGYKSDEQYF
TGTGCCTGGAGCGGCCGGACGGCGGGCTATAAATCGGATGAGCAGTACTTC
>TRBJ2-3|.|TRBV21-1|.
CASHVAGCRTDTQYF
TGTGCCAGCCACGTAGCAGGGTGCAGAACAGATACGCAGTATTTT
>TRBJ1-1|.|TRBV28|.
CASSPPQAPGRAFF
TGTGCCAGCAGTCCACCTCAGGCGCCCGGCCGAGCTTTCTTT
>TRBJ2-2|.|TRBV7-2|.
CASSLGLAGELFF
TGTGCCAGCAGCTTAGGGCTAGCCGGGGAGCTGTTTTTT
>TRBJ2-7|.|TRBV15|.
CASPPRRPYEQYF
TGTGCCTCGCCCCCGCGCAGGCCCTACGAGCAGTACTTC
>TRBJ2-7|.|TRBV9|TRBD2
CASSVGLAADYEQYF
TGTGCCAGCAGCGTTGGACTAGCGGCAGACTACGAGCAGTACTTC
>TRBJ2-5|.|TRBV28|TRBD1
CASSFDRGRETQYF
TGTGCCAGCAGTTTCGACAGGGGGCGAGAGACCCAGTACTTC
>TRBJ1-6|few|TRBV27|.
CASSYLDRNYNSPLHF
TGTGCCAGCAGCTACCTCGACAGGAACTATAATTCACCCCTCCACTTT
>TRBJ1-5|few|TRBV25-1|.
CASCHGQNQPQHF
TGTGCCAGCTGCCACGGACAGAATCAGCCCCAGCATTTT
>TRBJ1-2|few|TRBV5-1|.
CASSPGTDGYTF
TGCGCCAGCAGCCCAGGGACTGACGGCTACACCTTC
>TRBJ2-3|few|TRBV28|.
CASSSQGNTQYF
TGTGCCAGCAGTTCTCAGGGAAATACGCAGTATTTT
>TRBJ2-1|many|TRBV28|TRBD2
CASRSPGGEFF
TGTGCCAGCAGATCCCCGGGAGGGGAGTTCTTC
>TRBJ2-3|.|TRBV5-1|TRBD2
CASSLGLAGAVDTQYF
TGCGCCAGTTCGCTCGGACTAGCGGGAGCTGTAGATACGCAGTATTTT
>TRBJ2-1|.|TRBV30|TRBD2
CAWSSGSGSDEQFF
TGTGCCTGGAGTAGCGGGAGTGGCTCGGATGAGCAGTTCTTC
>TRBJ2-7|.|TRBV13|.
CASSPTYSYEQYF
TGTGCCAGCAGCCCTACGTACTCCTACGAGCAGTACTTC
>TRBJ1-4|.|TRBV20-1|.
CSAQGEKLFF
TGCAGTGCCCAAGGGGAAAAACTGTTTTTT